The 30 T cell receptor beta chains in this list originate from one sample, sequenced in a study of CD8+ T cells in alopecia areata. The treatment denotes: oral pan-JAK inhibitor, 5-10 mg twice daily. Sequencing used cDNA as its template, made by extracting RNA and reverse transcribing it. The table came from immunoSEQ multiplex PCR; TCRdb's copy has only in-frame clones and leaves some out. The sample has about 180,000 clones, 40% to 65% seen once; the top ten hold 10%. The sequencing used CD8+ T cells sorted from blood, collected around week 54, from a patient treated with tofacitinib. The receptors were gathered from a human donor with alopecia areata.

This clone was detected a few times. This chain connects TRBV10-3 to TRBJ1-6; 9 bases line up with TRBD1. CDR3 length equals 15 residues. Unmatched junction bases numbered 9, after V lost 6 bases and J lost 9 bases. Germline loops: CDR1 ENHRY, CDR2 SYGVKD. This CDR3 reads CAISYRTGDVSPLHF. CDR3 nucleotide sequence: TGTGCCATCAGCTACCGGACAGGGGACGTTTCACCCCTCCACTTT.

V usage is TRBV7-2 and J usage is TRBJ2-3; 8 bases align to TRBD1. This CDR3 contains 15 residues. Trimming removed 3 bases from V and 6 bases from J; junction bases left unmatched: 8. Germline V gene sequence: CDR1 SGHTA, CDR2 FQGNSA. The CDR3 DNA is TGTGCCAGCAGCTTGAGACGCAGACAGGGGGATACGCAGTATTTT. Protein product: CASSLRRRQGDTQYF. The whole variable domain, filled in from reference TRBV7-2 and TRBJ2-3, reads GAGVSQSPSNKVTEKGKDVELRCDPISGHTALYWYRQSLGQGLEFLIYFQGNSAPDKSGLPSDRFSAERTGGSVSTLTIQRTQQEDSAVYLCASSLRRRQGDTQYFGPGTRLTVL.

The V gene is TRBV6-5, the J gene TRBJ1-6; D not resolved. This CDR3 has 15 residues. Germline V CDR1 and CDR2: MNHEY, SVGAGI. With 0 bases removed from V and 6 bases from J, the gap between germline ends came to 9 bases. This CDR3 reads CASSYSIQVNSPLHF. CDR3 DNA sequence: TGTGCCAGCAGTTACTCTATCCAGGTTAATTCACCCCTCCACTTT.

A few counts support this clone. At the DNA level, this CDR3 is encoded by other sequences in the same sample as well. The rearrangement links TRBV27 to TRBJ2-1; D remains unclear. Trimming took 0 bases from V and 7 from J, leaving 7 bases between them. Germline-derived CDR1 and CDR2 are MNHEY and SMNVEV (reference sequence). The CDR3 length is 13 residues. The chain's CDR3 is CASSLSRANEQFF. The CDR3 DNA follows: TGTGCCAGCAGTTTATCAAGGGCGAATGAGCAGTTCTTC.

This clone was seen more than once but under ten times. This sequence joins TRBV15 and TRBJ1-4; D possibly corresponds to TRBD1 (6 bases). Deletions cut 0 bases from V and 8 bases from J, with 13 bases between. Germline V gives CDR1 LNHNV, CDR2 YYDKDF (reference sequence). The CDR3 consists of 15 residues. DNA for the CDR3: TGTGCCACCAGCAGAGAGGGACACACGGGAGAAAAACTGTTTTTT. Protein: CATSREGHTGEKLFF.

The chain links TRBV7-2 to TRBJ2-2; tentative D call: TRBD2 (5 bases). Trimming removed 8 bases at V and 6 bases at J, with 13 bases between. From germline, CDR1 is SGHTA and CDR2 FQGNSA. This CDR3 has 13 amino acids. Written as DNA, the CDR3 is TGTGCCAGCGGAGGTCGAAGCGCCGGGGAGCTGTTTTTT. Translation gives CASGGRSAGELFF.

This clone was detected a few times. The rearrangement joins TRBV4-1 to TRBJ2-7; maybe TRBD1 (5 bases). CDR1 is MGHRA and CDR2 is YSYEKL in the germline V gene. The CDR3 runs to 14 residues. The V end lost 3 bases, the J end lost 2 bases, and 11 bases lay between the germline ends. The CDR3 here is CASSHSQGTYEQYF. The CDR3 nucleotides read TGCGCCAGCAGCCACTCGCAGGGTACCTACGAGCAGTACTTC.

This clone has a handful of counts. The rearrangement joins TRBV29-1 to TRBJ1-2; D gene unclear. The CDR3 is 11 residues long. Germline assignment: CDR1 SQVTM and CDR2 ANQGSEA. The V end lost 3 bases, the J end lost 6 bases, and 8 bases lay between the germline ends. The DNA of the CDR3 is TGCAGCGTTGACGAAGGGAATGGCTACACCTTC. It specifies CSVDEGNGYTF.

CDR3 bases: TGCGCCAGCAGCTTGGCACAGCCGTTTGGGTCTAATTCACCCCTCCACTTT. Residues: CASSLAQPFGSNSPLHF. The chain joins TRBV5-1 to TRBJ1-6, with D unresolved. Trimming stripped 0 bases from V and 6 bases from J, with 16 bases between. This CDR3 region has 17 residues. Per germline, CDR1 SGHRS and CDR2 YFSETQ.

The CDR3 reads CASSRTGRDLRGYTF. In DNA, the CDR3 is TGTGCCAGCAGCCGGACAGGGCGAGATTTGCGGGGCTACACCTTC. The rearrangement links TRBV11-2 to TRBJ1-2, with 8 positions matching TRBD1. Per germline, CDR1 SGHAT and CDR2 FQNNGV. This CDR3 comprises 15 residues. V was pared by 5 bases and J by 8 bases, with 13 bases of the junction left unmatched.

This clone was observed once. The chain links TRBV7-9 to TRBJ2-7; D gene uncertain. CDR1 and CDR2 from the germline V gene are SEHNR and FQNEAQ (reference sequence). Trimming left V 2 bases short and J 0 bases short, with 11 bases between. The CDR3 is 15 residues long. CDR3 protein: CASSLIGRSSYEQYF. As DNA, the CDR3 is TGTGCCAGCAGCTTAATTGGTCGGAGCTCCTACGAGCAGTACTTC.

The chain couples TRBV13 to TRBJ2-3; possibly TRBD1 for D (5 bases). V was trimmed by 3 bases and J by 0 bases, leaving 10 bases between them. Per the germline V gene, CDR1 is PRHDT and CDR2 is FYEKMQ (reference sequence). This CDR3 comprises 15 residues. The CDR3 nucleotides read TGTGCCAGCAGCTTTCTAGGGGAAAGCACAGATACGCAGTATTTT. This gives the protein CASSFLGESTDTQYF. Using reference TRBV13 and TRBJ2-3 for the parts outside the CDR3, the full variable domain is AAGVIQSPRHLIKEKRETATLKCYPIPRHDTVYWYQQGPGQDPQFLISFYEKMQSDKGSIPDRFSAQQFSDYHSELNMSSLELGDSALYFCASSFLGESTDTQYFGPGTRLTVL.

This rearrangement joins TRBV14 to TRBJ1-1, with 9 bases matching TRBD1. V dropped 2 bases and J dropped 3; count of bases not matched to a gene: 7. CDR3 size: 16 residues. The germline gives CDR1 SGHDN, CDR2 FVKESK. CDR3 residues: CASSQIQGARDTEAFF. The CDR3 nucleotides read TGTGCCAGCAGCCAAATACAGGGGGCGCGGGACACTGAAGCTTTCTTT. Full variable domain (rest looked up from reference TRBV14 and TRBJ1-1): EAGVTQFPSHSVIEKGQTVTLRCDPISGHDNLYWYRRVMGKEIKFLLHFVKESKQDESGMPNNRFLAERTGGTYSTLKVQPAELEDSGVYFCASSQIQGARDTEAFFGQGTRLTVV.

The chain employs TRBV30 and TRBJ2-1; possibly TRBD1 for D (5 bases). The V end was cut by 0 bases, the J end by 2 bases, with 5 bases between. The germline V gene has CDR1 GTSNPN and CDR2 SVGIG (reference sequence). The CDR3 is made up of 13 amino acids. The CDR3 loop is CAWSVGAYNEQFF. CDR3 in DNA: TGTGCCTGGAGTGTAGGGGCCTACAATGAGCAGTTCTTC.

The chain carries TRBV5-4 and TRBJ1-2; unclear D gene. There are 12 residues in the CDR3. Trimming took off 5 bases at V and 1 base at J, with 6 bases between the two ends. In germline, CDR1 is SGHNT, CDR2 YYREEE (reference sequence). As DNA, the CDR3 is TGTGCCAGCAGATGGGGTAACTATGGCTACACCTTC. It is translated as CASRWGNYGYTF.

Only a few counts were recorded for this clone. This chain joins TRBV4-2 and TRBJ2-7, with 7 positions matching TRBD1. The germline gives CDR1 LGHNA, CDR2 YNFKEQ. With V trimmed by 3 bases and J by 5 bases, 7 bases remained unmatched. The CDR3 length is 14 residues. CDR3 in DNA: TGTGCCAGCAGCCACCGGGACAGCGTTGACGAGCAGTACTTC. This sequence encodes CASSHRDSVDEQYF.

The chain links TRBV27 to TRBJ1-1; TRBD1 aligns across 9 bases. Germline-derived CDR1 and CDR2 are MNHEY and SMNVEV (reference sequence). V was pared by 4 bases and J by 0 bases, with 6 bases of the junction left unmatched. The CDR3 is 16 amino acids. CDR3 DNA sequence: TGTGCCAGCAGTTCGGGGACAGGGCGAATGAACACTGAAGCTTTCTTT. Its protein product is CASSSGTGRMNTEAFF.

The chain links TRBV6-5 to TRBJ1-2; unclear D gene. Trimming took off 7 bases at V and 9 bases at J, with 15 bases between the two ends. The CDR3 runs 12 residues. CDR1 and CDR2 (germline): MNHEY, SVGAGI. CDR3 sequence reads: CASKGGRQSYTF. CDR3 bases: TGTGCCAGCAAGGGCGGACGTCAGAGCTACACCTTC.

This clone was observed once. V and J are TRBV5-4 and TRBJ1-2; D gene ambiguous. The CDR3 has 14 residues. The V gene's germline CDR1 is SGHNT and CDR2 YYREEE (reference sequence). Trimming left V 2 bases short and J 8 bases short, with 16 bases between. DNA for the CDR3: TGTGCCAGCAGCTTAGTTTCTGGGAATGAGGGCTACACCTTC. Translated, it gives CASSLVSGNEGYTF.

The chain uses TRBV27 and TRBJ2-6; D unresolved. The V gene's germline CDR1 is MNHEY and CDR2 SMNVEV (reference sequence). Between the trimmed V and J ends, which lost 3 bases and 0 bases, there was a span of 6 bases. CDR3 length: 15 amino acids. CDR3 coding DNA: TGTGCCAGCAGTTTTCTACTCTCTGGGGCCAACGTCCTGACTTTC. This encodes CASSFLLSGANVLTF.

V is TRBV5-4 and J is TRBJ2-5, with D possibly TRBD1 on 5 matching bases. The CDR3 is 15 residues long. V lost 0 bases to trimming and J lost 4 bases, with 13 bases between them. Germline CDR1 reads SGHNT; CDR2 reads YYREEE (reference sequence). The DNA for the CDR3 is TGTGCCAGCAGCTTGGAAGGCTACACAGGAGAGACCCAGTACTTC. Its protein product is CASSLEGYTGETQYF.

This clone was found a few times. The V gene is TRBV9, the J gene TRBJ1-2; a weak D match, TRBD1 (5 bases). This CDR3 has 12 amino acids. Trimming removed 5 bases from V and 4 bases from J, with 9 bases in between. CDR1 and CDR2 from the germline V gene are SGDLS and YYNGEE. The CDR3, as DNA: TGTGCCAGCAGTTCAGGGATCTATGGCTACACCTTC. Encoded protein: CASSSGIYGYTF.

The chain uses TRBV5-1 and TRBJ1-6; D not resolved. V gave up 7 bases and J gave up 0 bases, with 8 bases separating them. The CDR3 has 14 amino acids. The germline V gene encodes CDR1 SGHRS and CDR2 YFSETQ. CDR3 in amino acids: CASRWDSYNSPLHF. The CDR3 DNA follows: TGCGCCAGCCGTTGGGACTCCTATAATTCACCCCTCCACTTT.

V is TRBV11-2 and J is TRBJ2-7; possible D gene TRBD1, 6 bases. Trimming took 4 bases from V and 3 from J, leaving 25 bases between them. CDR1 is SGHAT and CDR2 is FQNNGV in the germline V gene. CDR3 size: 18 residues. CDR3 DNA sequence: TGTGCCAGCAGCTACCCCTTGGGCGCGCTGGGGGCAATCTACGAGCAGTACTTC. Its translation is CASSYPLGALGAIYEQYF.

This clone was detected a few times. This chain's CDR3 is CASSLVGLEQFF. In nucleotides, the CDR3 is TGTGCCAGCAGCTTAGTGGGGTTGGAGCAGTTCTTC. The chain carries TRBV11-2 and TRBJ2-1; D not certain. Trimming removed 1 base at V and 10 bases at J, with 8 bases between. Germline V gene sequence: CDR1 SGHAT, CDR2 FQNNGV. The CDR3 has 12 residues.

The chain combines TRBV6-5 with TRBJ2-5; 7 positions agree with TRBD2. This CDR3 is built from 13 residues. With 7 bases clipped from V and 5 bases from J, the junction kept 7 bases outside the gene matches. CDR1 and CDR2 (germline): MNHEY, SVGAGI. CDR3 in amino acids: CASTVGGLETQYF. For the CDR3, the DNA is TGTGCCAGCACCGTGGGAGGGCTGGAGACCCAGTACTTC.

This sequence joins TRBV9 and TRBJ2-5; no clear D gene. This CDR3 has 14 amino acids. Germline V gene sequence: CDR1 SGDLS, CDR2 YYNGEE. V shed 0 bases and J shed 5 bases, with 11 bases lying between them. In DNA form, the CDR3 reads TGTGCCAGCAGCGTAGATGAAGGATACGAGACCCAGTACTTC. Its translation is CASSVDEGYETQYF.

The chain has TRBV2 and TRBJ1-1; a weak D match, TRBD1 (5 bases). V lost 9 bases to trimming and J lost 1 base, with 9 bases between them. Germline values: CDR1 SNHLY, CDR2 FYNNEI. The CDR3 runs 12 residues. DNA of the CDR3: TGTGCCAGAGAGACAGAGAACACTGAAGCTTTCTTT. Translation gives CARETENTEAFF.

The chain is built from TRBV30 and TRBJ1-1; 8 nucleotides line up with TRBD1. After removal of 5 bases from V and 5 bases from J, the junction contained 7 bases not matched to a gene. Germline CDR1 is GTSNPN and CDR2 is SVGIG (reference sequence). This CDR3 region has 13 residues. The CDR3 loop is CAWAGTGGTEAFF. DNA of the CDR3: TGTGCCTGGGCGGGGACAGGAGGAACTGAAGCTTTCTTT. Based on the CDR3 plus reference TRBV30 and TRBJ1-1, the full variable domain is SQTIHQWPATLVQPVGSPLSLECTVEGTSNPNLYWYRQAAGRGLQLLFYSVGIGQISSEVPQNLSASRPQDRQFILSSKKLLLSDSGFYLCAWAGTGGTEAFFGQGTRLTVV.

The gene calls are TRBV19 and TRBJ2-5; possibly TRBD2 for D (5 bases). Germline assignment: CDR1 LNHDA and CDR2 SQIVND (reference sequence). This CDR3 spans 15 amino acids. V was trimmed by 5 bases and J by 1 base, leaving 14 bases between them. As DNA, the CDR3 is TGTGCCAGTAGTTCTGCAAGCGGCCCCCAAGAGACCCAGTACTTC. Translated, it gives CASSSASGPQETQYF.